A single sample is the source of the 15 T cell receptor beta chains below, sequenced in a study of control samples from healthy donors and cancer patients (dated by TCRdb to about 2020). The method was the immunoSEQ multiplex PCR assay. TCRdb obtained this table from immuneACCESS and retained in-frame rearrangements with V and J assigned. These tables miss some clones; where compared with another copy, unresolved V genes account for less than half of the shortfall, and the remainder is unexplained. The sample table contains roughly 86,000 clones; only one count was recorded for 90% to 95% of them. The ten largest clones add up to nearly 1.5% of the sample. Sequences were obtained from blood. These receptors all come from a woman aged 25 to 39 in good health.

The chain has TRBV13 and TRBJ2-4; D is ambiguous. CDR3 length: 15 amino acids. Deletions cut 5 bases from V and 0 bases from J, with 11 bases between. Germline assignment: CDR1 PRHDT and CDR2 FYEKMQ (reference sequence). CDR3 residues: CASSPQVLAKNIQYF. The CDR3 DNA reads as TGTGCCAGCAGCCCTCAGGTGTTAGCCAAAAACATTCAGTACTTC.

This chain joins TRBV28 and TRBJ1-2; perhaps TRBD1 as D (6 bases). CDR1 is MDHEN, CDR2 SYDVKM, per germline. V gave up 5 bases and J gave up 3 bases, with 16 bases separating them. CDR3 length: 15 amino acids. CDR3 protein: CASSATGTLYYGYTF. The CDR3 DNA follows: TGTGCCAGCAGTGCAACAGGGACCCTCTACTATGGCTACACCTTC.

The chain uses TRBV18 and TRBJ2-2; D remains unclear. With 3 bases removed from V and 3 bases from J, the gap between germline ends came to 8 bases. The CDR3 consists of 14 residues. In germline, CDR1 is KGHSH, CDR2 LQKENI. CDR3 sequence (DNA): TGTGCCAGCTCACCGTTGAAGGACACCGGGGAGCTGTTTTTT. Translating gives CASSPLKDTGELFF.

Written as DNA, the CDR3 is TGTGCCAGCAGTTACCTAAGACCCGGACGGAGACCCTATGAAAAACTGTTTTTT. Translated: CASSYLRPGRRPYEKLFF. The chain recombines TRBV6-2 or TRBV6-3 with TRBJ1-4; no definite D call. With 2 bases removed from V and 6 bases from J, the gap between germline ends came to 22 bases. Germline CDR1 is MNHEY and CDR2 is SVGEGT. The CDR3 totals 18 residues.

This rearrangement joins TRBV3-1 (or the pseudogene TRBV3-2) to TRBJ1-6; perhaps TRBD1 as D (6 bases). Trimming stripped 2 bases from V and 10 bases from J, with 12 bases between. The length of the CDR3 is 14 residues. Germline CDR1 and CDR2: LGHDT and YNNKEL (reference sequence). The DNA of the CDR3 is TGTGCCAGCAGCCAACAGGGGATAGGCTCACCCCTCCACTTT. This translates into CASSQQGIGSPLHF.

The chain uses TRBV19 and TRBJ1-2; D perhaps matches TRBD1 (5 bases). Germline CDR1 LNHDA, CDR2 SQIVND (reference sequence). The germline V and J ends were trimmed by 3 bases and 2 bases, with 13 bases remaining between them. CDR3 length: 15 amino acids. The CDR3 DNA is TGTGCCAGTAGTATTTCCCAGGGCTCCAACTATGGCTACACCTTC. Its protein is CASSISQGSNYGYTF.

The chain uses TRBV6-1 and TRBJ2-3; 9 nucleotides line up with TRBD2. Trimming took 4 bases from V and 0 from J; bases not matched to a gene: 17. Germline-derived CDR1 and CDR2 are MNHNS and SASEGT. The CDR3 totals 20 residues. CDR3 amino acids: CASSVELSGRFITSTDTQYF. DNA for the CDR3: TGTGCCAGCAGTGTGGAATTAAGCGGGAGGTTTATCACTAGCACAGATACGCAGTATTTT.

As regards this clone: Sequence at one end of the junction differs from germline and may be a read error. The V gene is TRBV6-5, the J gene TRBJ2-2; TRBD1 agrees at 11 bases. Germline V gene sequence: CDR1 MNHEY, CDR2 SVGAGI. The CDR3 has 16 residues. The CDR3 nucleotides are TGTGCCAGCAGTCACTCGGACAGGGGGCGATCCGGGGAGCTGTTTTTT. Its protein is CASSHSDRGRSGELFF.

This clone has a handful of counts. This rearrangement joins TRBV6-2 or TRBV6-3 to TRBJ1-2, with 9 positions matching TRBD1. The CDR3 spans 13 residues. Trimming at V came to 5 bases and at J to 7 bases, leaving 5 bases not matched to a gene. In germline, CDR1 is MNHEY, CDR2 SVGEGT. The CDR3 reads CASSGDRVRGYTF. In DNA form, the CDR3 reads TGTGCCAGCAGTGGGGACAGGGTACGTGGCTACACCTTC.

The V and J genes are TRBV2 and TRBJ2-3; possibly TRBD2 for D (7 bases). CDR3 size: 14 residues. Trimming took off 6 bases at V and 3 bases at J, with 13 bases between the two ends. Germline lookup yields CDR1 SNHLY and CDR2 FYNNEI. The CDR3 loop is CASRGGVETDTQYF. DNA of the CDR3: TGTGCCAGCAGAGGGGGGGTGGAGACAGATACGCAGTATTTT.

The gene calls are TRBV29-1 and TRBJ2-1; 9 bases match TRBD2. Germline-derived CDR1 and CDR2 are SQVTM and ANQGSEA. The CDR3 contains 15 residues. V gave up 5 bases and J gave up 6 bases; unmatched junction bases: 11. CDR3 in amino acids: CSVQDKRGASNEQFF. In DNA, the CDR3 is TGCAGCGTTCAGGATAAGCGGGGGGCCAGCAATGAGCAGTTCTTC.

The chain combines TRBV9 with TRBJ2-7; D remains ambiguous. V dropped 0 bases and J dropped 7 bases, with 20 bases sitting between them. The CDR3 length is 16 residues. Germline V gives CDR1 SGDLS, CDR2 YYNGEE. The CDR3 nucleotides are TGTGCCAGCAGCGTAGATGGTAGCCTTAGCTTCGAGGAGCAGTACTTC. Translated: CASSVDGSLSFEEQYF. Filled out from reference TRBV9 and TRBJ2-7, the complete variable domain reads DSGVTQTPKHLITATGQRVTLRCSPRSGDLSVYWYQQSLDQGLQFLIQYYNGEERAKGNILERFSAQQFPDLHSELNLSSLELGDSALYFCASSVDGSLSFEEQYFGPGTRLTVT.

The chain links TRBV7-2 to TRBJ2-1; 10 bases align to TRBD2. The germline V gene has CDR1 SGHTA and CDR2 FQGNSA. Losses at the gene ends were 6 bases for V and 5 bases for J; bases not matched to a gene: 7. The CDR3 has 15 residues. The CDR3 reads CASRDIAGGNNEQFF. The DNA of the CDR3 is TGTGCCAGCAGAGATATAGCGGGGGGAAACAATGAGCAGTTCTTC.

This rearrangement joins TRBV3-1 (or the pseudogene TRBV3-2) to TRBJ1-2; D uncertain. Germline V gene lookup returns CDR1 LGHDT and CDR2 YNNKEL (reference sequence). V lost 0 bases, J lost 6 bases, and 11 bases lay in between. The CDR3 totals 14 residues. This chain's CDR3 is CASSQEVEGHGYTF. CDR3 DNA sequence: TGTGCCAGCAGCCAAGAGGTAGAAGGCCATGGCTACACCTTC.

The chain couples TRBV10-3 to TRBJ2-7; D not resolved. Per the germline V gene, CDR1 is ENHRY and CDR2 is SYGVKD. The ends were cut back, 3 bases at V and 6 bases at J, with 12 bases in the middle. This CDR3 is 13 amino acids long. The CDR3: CAISDERVTEQYF. The CDR3 nucleotides are TGTGCCATCAGTGACGAGAGAGTGACCGAGCAGTACTTC.